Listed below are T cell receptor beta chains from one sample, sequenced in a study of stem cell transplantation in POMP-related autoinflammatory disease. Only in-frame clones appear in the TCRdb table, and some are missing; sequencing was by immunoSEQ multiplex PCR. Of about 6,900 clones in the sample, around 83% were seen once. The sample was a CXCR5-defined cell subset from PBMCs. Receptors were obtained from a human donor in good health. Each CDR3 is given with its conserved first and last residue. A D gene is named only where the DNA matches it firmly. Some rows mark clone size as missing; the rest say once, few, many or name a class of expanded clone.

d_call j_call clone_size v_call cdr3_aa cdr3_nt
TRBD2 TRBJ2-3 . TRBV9 CASSARTSEVGDTQYF TGTGCCAGCAGCGCTCGGACTAGCGAAGTGGGAGATACGCAGTATTTT
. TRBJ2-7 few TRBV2 CASNQGRNEQYF TGTGCCAGCAACCAGGGTAGGAACGAGCAGTACTTC
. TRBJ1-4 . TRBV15 CATSRGGIGGPNEKLFF TGTGCCACCAGCAGAGGGGGGATCGGGGGACCTAATGAAAAACTGTTTTTT
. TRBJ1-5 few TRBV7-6 CASSLDEGGLTQHF TGTGCCAGCAGCTTAGATGAGGGCGGCCTGACCCAGCATTTT
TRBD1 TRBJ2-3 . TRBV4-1 CASSITGTGSADTQYF TGCGCCAGCAGCATAACCGGGACAGGGTCGGCAGATACGCAGTATTTT
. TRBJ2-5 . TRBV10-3 CAISENGKETQYF TGTGCCATCAGTGAAAACGGAAAAGAGACCCAGTACTTC
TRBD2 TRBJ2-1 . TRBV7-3 CASSQTSGLHNEQFF TGTGCCAGCAGCCAAACTAGCGGCCTACACAATGAGCAGTTCTTC
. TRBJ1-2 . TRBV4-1 CASSQAGPPYGYTF TGCGCCAGCAGCCAAGCGGGGCCCCCCTATGGCTACACCTTC
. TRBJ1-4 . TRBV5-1 CATSTGTGEKLFF TGCGCCACCTCCACCGGGACGGGAGAAAAACTGTTTTTT
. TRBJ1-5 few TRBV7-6 CASSHGRNQPQHF TGTGCCAGCAGCCACGGGCGCAATCAGCCCCAGCATTTT
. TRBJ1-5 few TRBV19 CASRPTEKEGQPQHF TGTGCCAGTAGACCGACAGAGAAGGAAGGTCAGCCCCAGCATTTT
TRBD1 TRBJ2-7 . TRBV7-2 CASSLSIGTGHYEQYF TGTGCCAGCAGCTTAAGTATTGGGACAGGGCACTACGAGCAGTACTTC
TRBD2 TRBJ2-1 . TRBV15 CATSREGTSGGGSYEQFF TGTGCCACCAGCAGAGAGGGGACTAGCGGGGGTGGGTCGTATGAGCAGTTCTTC
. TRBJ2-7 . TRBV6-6 CASSYSRYEQYF TGTGCCAGCAGTTACTCCCGCTACGAGCAGTACTTC
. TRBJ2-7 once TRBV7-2 CASSLTGLGEQYF TGTGCCAGCAGCTTAACCGGACTTGGGGAGCAGTACTTC
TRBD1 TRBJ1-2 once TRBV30 CAWSVQGASRDGYTF TGTGCCTGGAGTGTACAGGGGGCTAGCAGGGATGGCTACACCTTC